This TCR beta chain was obtained from a study of cytomegalovirus exposure and HLA in healthy donors. Primers: 60 Vbeta forward and 13 Jbeta reverse. The protocol was immunoSEQ multiplex PCR, while the TCRdb copy is restricted to in-frame clones and leaves out a portion. This sample has more than 80,000 clones; about four fifths occur once, and the top ten carry roughly 13%. Germline values: CDR1 SGHKS, CDR2 YYEKEE (reference sequence). The CDR3 is made up of 18 amino acids. Trimming took 2 bases from V and 6 from J; bases not matched to a gene: 17. The sequenced sample consisted of PBMCs. The source is an older woman in good health and CMV-seropositive. The chain recombines TRBV5-5 with TRBJ2-1; 7 nucleotides align to TRBD2. The CDR3 loop is CASSFRVGGWEGGNEQFF. Here the CDR3 DNA reads TGTGCCAGCAGCTTCCGTGTTGGGGGGTGGGAGGGCGGCAATGAGCAGTTCTTC.